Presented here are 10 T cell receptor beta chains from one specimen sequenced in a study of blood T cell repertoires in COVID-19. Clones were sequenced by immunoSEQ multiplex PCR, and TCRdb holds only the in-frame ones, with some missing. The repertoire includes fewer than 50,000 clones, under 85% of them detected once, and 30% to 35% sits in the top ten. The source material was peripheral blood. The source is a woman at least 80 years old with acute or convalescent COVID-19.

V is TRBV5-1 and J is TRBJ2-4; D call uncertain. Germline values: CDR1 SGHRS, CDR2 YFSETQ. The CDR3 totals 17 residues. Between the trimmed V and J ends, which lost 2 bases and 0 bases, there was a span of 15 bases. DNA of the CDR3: TGCGCCAGCAGCTTCGACGGCGGTTTGGGAGCCAAAAACATTCAGTACTTC. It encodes CASSFDGGLGAKNIQYF.

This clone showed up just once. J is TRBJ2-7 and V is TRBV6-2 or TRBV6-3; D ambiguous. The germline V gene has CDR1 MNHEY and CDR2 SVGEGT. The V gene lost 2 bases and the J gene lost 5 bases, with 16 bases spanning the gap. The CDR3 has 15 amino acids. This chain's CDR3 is CASSYPTHRVNEQYF. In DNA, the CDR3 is TGTGCCAGCAGTTACCCGACTCATCGCGTAAACGAGCAGTACTTC.

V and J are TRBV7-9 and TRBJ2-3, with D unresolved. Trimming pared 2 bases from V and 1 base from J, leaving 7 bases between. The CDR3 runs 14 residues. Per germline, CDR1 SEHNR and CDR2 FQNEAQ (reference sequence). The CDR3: CASSLSTGTDTQYF. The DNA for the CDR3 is TGTGCCAGCAGCTTATCGACTGGCACAGATACGCAGTATTTT.

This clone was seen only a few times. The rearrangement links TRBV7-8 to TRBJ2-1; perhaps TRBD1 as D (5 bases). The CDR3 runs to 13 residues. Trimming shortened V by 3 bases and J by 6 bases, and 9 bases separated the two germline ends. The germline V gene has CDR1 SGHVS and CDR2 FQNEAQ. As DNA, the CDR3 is TGTGCCAGCAGCTTTCAGGGAATCAATGAGCAGTTCTTC. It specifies CASSFQGINEQFF.

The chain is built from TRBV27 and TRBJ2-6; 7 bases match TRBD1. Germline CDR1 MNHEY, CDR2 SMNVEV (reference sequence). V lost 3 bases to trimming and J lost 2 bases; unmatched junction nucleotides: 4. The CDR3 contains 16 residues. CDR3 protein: CASSLGTAPGANVLTF. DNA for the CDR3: TGTGCCAGCAGTTTGGGGACAGCTCCTGGGGCCAACGTCCTGACTTTC. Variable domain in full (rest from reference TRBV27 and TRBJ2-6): EAQVTQNPRYLITVTGKKLTVTCSQNMNHEYMSWYRQDPGLGLRQIYYSMNVEVTDKGDVPEGYKVSRKEKRNFPLILESPSPNQTSLYFCASSLGTAPGANVLTFGAGSRLTVL.

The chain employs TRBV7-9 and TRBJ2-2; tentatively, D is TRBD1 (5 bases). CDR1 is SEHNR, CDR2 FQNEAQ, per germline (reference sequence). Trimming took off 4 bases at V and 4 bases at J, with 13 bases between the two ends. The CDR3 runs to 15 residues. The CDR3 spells CASSSPLGPTGELFF. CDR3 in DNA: TGTGCCAGCAGCTCCCCCTTGGGGCCCACCGGGGAGCTGTTTTTT.

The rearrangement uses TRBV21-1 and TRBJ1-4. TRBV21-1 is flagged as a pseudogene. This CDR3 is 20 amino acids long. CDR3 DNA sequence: TGTGCCAGCAGTATCCAATGGCGGGCCATCGGATCAGCAACTAATGAAAAACTGTTTTTT. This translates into CASSIQWRAIGSATNEKLFF.

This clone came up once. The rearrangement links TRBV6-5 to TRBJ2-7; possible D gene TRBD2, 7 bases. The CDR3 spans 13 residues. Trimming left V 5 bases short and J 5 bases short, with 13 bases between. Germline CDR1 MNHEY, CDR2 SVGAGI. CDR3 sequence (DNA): TGTGCCAGCAGTAGCGGGACACACAACGAGCAGTACTTC. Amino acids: CASSSGTHNEQYF.

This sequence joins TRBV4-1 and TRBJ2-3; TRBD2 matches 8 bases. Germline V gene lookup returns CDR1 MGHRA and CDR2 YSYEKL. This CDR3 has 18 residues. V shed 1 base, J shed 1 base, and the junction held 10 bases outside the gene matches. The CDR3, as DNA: TGCGCCAGCAGCCAAGGGCTCAGCGGGAGAGTGGGCACAGATACGCAGTATTTT. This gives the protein CASSQGLSGRVGTDTQYF.

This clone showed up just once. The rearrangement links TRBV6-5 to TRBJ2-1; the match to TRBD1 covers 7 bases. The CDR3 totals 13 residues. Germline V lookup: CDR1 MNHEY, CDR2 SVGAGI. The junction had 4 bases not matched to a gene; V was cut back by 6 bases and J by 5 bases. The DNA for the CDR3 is TGTGCCAGCAGGGAGCAGGGGGACAATGAGCAGTTCTTC. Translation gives CASREQGDNEQFF.